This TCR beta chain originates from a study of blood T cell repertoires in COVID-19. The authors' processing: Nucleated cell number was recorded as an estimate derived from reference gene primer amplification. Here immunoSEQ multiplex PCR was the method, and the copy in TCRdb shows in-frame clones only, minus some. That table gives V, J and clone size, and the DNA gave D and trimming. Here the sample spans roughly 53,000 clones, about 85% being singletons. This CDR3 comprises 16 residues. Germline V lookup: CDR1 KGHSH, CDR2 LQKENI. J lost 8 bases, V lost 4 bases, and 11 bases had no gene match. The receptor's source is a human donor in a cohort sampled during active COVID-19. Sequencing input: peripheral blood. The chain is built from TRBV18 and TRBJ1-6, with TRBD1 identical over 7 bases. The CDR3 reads CASSRMGPQGDSPLHF. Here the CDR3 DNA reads TGTGCCAGCTCACGGATGGGGCCTCAGGGGGATTCACCCCTCCACTTT.